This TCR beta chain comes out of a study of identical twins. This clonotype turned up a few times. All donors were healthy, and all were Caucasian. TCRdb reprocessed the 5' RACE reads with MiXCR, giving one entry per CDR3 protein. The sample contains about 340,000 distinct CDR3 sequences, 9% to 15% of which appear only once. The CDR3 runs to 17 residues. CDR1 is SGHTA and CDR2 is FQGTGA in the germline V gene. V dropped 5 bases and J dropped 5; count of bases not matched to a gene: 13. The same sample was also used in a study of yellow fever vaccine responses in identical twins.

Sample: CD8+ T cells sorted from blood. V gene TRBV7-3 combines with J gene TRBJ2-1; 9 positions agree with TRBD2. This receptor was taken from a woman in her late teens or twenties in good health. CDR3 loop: CASSGWPGLAKDNEQFF. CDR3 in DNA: TGTGCCAGCAGCGGCTGGCCGGGACTAGCTAAAGACAATGAGCAGTTCTTC.